This T cell receptor (beta chain) stems from a study of graft-versus-host responses after intestinal transplantation. Study summary: Induction with anti-thymocyte globulin, then tacrolimus and steroids for 2 to 3 years, was given to all recipients.

CDR3 length: 14 residues. V lost 0 bases, J lost 9 bases, and 1 base stayed unmatched. CDR1 is MNHEY and CDR2 is SVGAGI in the germline V gene. As regards this clone: Its cognate antigen is unknown.

Generated by immunoSEQ multiplex PCR, the TCRdb table keeps only in-frame clones and is missing some. The sample carries 85,000 to 90,000 clones, roughly 90% recorded once. The specimen comprised unstimulated CD4+ T cells sorted from spleen or lymph node cells, sampled before intestinal transplant. This clonotype was obtained from a human donor who received an intestinal transplant. The chain has TRBV6-5 and TRBJ2-1, with 11 nucleotides matching TRBD2. The CDR3 region has the DNA TGTGCCAGCAGTTACTCGCTAGCGGGGGGTGAGCAGTTCTTC. Protein product: CASSYSLAGGEQFF.